The rows below give T cell receptor beta chains drawn from one sample of a study of blood T cell repertoires in COVID-19. This table comes from immunoSEQ multiplex PCR, and its TCRdb copy is limited to in-frame clones, with some not included. The sample holds 120,000 to 150,000 clones, 80% to 90% seen once. The source material was peripheral blood. The receptors were sampled from a man of 80 years or more with acute or convalescent COVID-19. Both conserved end residues are part of each CDR3. Each record gives: J gene, V gene, clone size, D gene, CDR3 DNA, CDR3 protein. A D gene is named only where the DNA matches it firmly. The size of a clone is reported for some rows only, either as once, few or many, or as a class for expanded clones.

>TRBJ1-1|TRBV15|.|.
TGTGCCACCAGCAGGCCGGGCACTGAAGCTTTCTTT
CATSRPGTEAFF
>TRBJ2-7|TRBV3-1/TRBV3-2|.|.
TGTGCCAGCACCCTGGGCTCGAGCTACGAGCAGTACTTC
CASTLGSSYEQYF
>TRBJ1-5|TRBV19|.|TRBD1
TGTGCCAGTAGTAATGGTTTGGTATACGGGACAGACATACATTTT
CASSNGLVYGTDIHF
>TRBJ1-3|TRBV5-1|.|.
TGCGCCAGCAGCTCCGGGGGTGGAAACACCATATATTTT
CASSSGGGNTIYF
>TRBJ2-7|TRBV3-1/TRBV3-2|.|.
TGTGCCAGCAGCCAAGTCCCGGGCGGGTACGAGCAGTACTTC
CASSQVPGGYEQYF
>TRBJ2-2|TRBV18|.|.
TGTGCCAGCTCACCAGAGAGGGCCTCCAGGGAGCTGTTTTTT
CASSPERASRELFF
>TRBJ1-2|TRBV27|.|.
TGTGCCAGCACCTTCAGGGAAATCTATGGCTACACCTTC
CASTFREIYGYTF
>TRBJ1-6|TRBV6-4|.|TRBD1
TGTGCCAGCGGACAGGGGACCGGGGGAGGTAATTCACCCCTCCACTTT
CASGQGTGGGNSPLHF
>TRBJ2-5|TRBV18|.|.
TGTGCCAGCTCACCGGGCGTTAACCAAGAGACCCAGTACTTC
CASSPGVNQETQYF
>TRBJ2-7|TRBV5-1|.|.
TGCGCCAGCAGTTCTCTCGGGCAGGGTGAAAACTTC
CASSSLGQGENF
>TRBJ2-5|TRBV5-1|.|TRBD2
TGCGCCAGCAGCTTGTATCCGCTGGGCGGGAGGGCCAGGGAGACCCAGTACTTC
CASSLYPLGGRARETQYF
>TRBJ2-2|TRBV7-9|.|TRBD1
TGTGCCAGCGGGGGACAGGGGGCTCGATACACCGGGGAGCTGTTTTTT
CASGGQGARYTGELFF
>TRBJ1-3|TRBV6-2/TRBV6-3|once|.
TGTGCCAGCAGTTACTGGACATTTGGAAACACCATATATTTT
CASSYWTFGNTIYF
>TRBJ1-5|TRBV3-1/TRBV3-2|.|.
TGTGCCAGCAGCCAAGCCAGGGGTCAGCCCCAGCATTTT
CASSQARGQPQHF
>TRBJ1-2|TRBV12-3/TRBV12-4|.|TRBD1
TGTGCCAGCAGTCCGGGACAGGCATATGGCTACACCTTC
CASSPGQAYGYTF
>TRBJ1-1|TRBV28|few|TRBD1
TGTGCCAGCAGTTTCTTTGGGGACAGGGGGCCTGAAGCTTTCTTT
CASSFFGDRGPEAFF
>TRBJ1-2|TRBV28|.|TRBD1
TGTGCCAGCAGTTCTGGGACAGGGGATGGCTACACCTTC
CASSSGTGDGYTF
>TRBJ2-2|TRBV30|.|.
TGTGCCTGGAGTACTGAGACCGGGGAGCTGTTTTTT
CAWSTETGELFF
>TRBJ1-1|TRBV29-1|.|.
TGCAGCGCAACGATTGGAGGGAACACTGAAGCTTTCTTT
CSATIGGNTEAFF
>TRBJ2-1|TRBV20-1|.|.
TGCAGTGCTAGTCCCTACCACCGCTCCTACAATGAGCAGTTCTTC
CSASPYHRSYNEQFF
>TRBJ1-2|TRBV5-1|.|TRBD1
TGCGCCAGCAGCCCAGGGGGAGGAGATAACTATGGCTACACCTTC
CASSPGGGDNYGYTF
>TRBJ2-1|TRBV11-3|.|TRBD2
TGTGCCAGCAGCTTACCGGGGGGGAATGAGCAGTTCTTC
CASSLPGGNEQFF
>TRBJ2-1|TRBV29-1|.|.
TGCAGCGTAAGGGGCATCCATGAGCAGTTCTTC
CSVRGIHEQFF
>TRBJ1-5|TRBV19|.|TRBD1
TGTGCCAGTAGTGGGACAGGGGGGGCCCCTCAGCCCCAGCATTTT
CASSGTGGAPQPQHF
>TRBJ2-5|TRBV11-2|.|.
TGTGCCAGCAGTTTCCCTGGGAGGGGGGGTCAAGAGACCCAGTACTTC
CASSFPGRGGQETQYF
>TRBJ1-1|TRBV9|.|.
TGTGCCAGCAGCTGGGCAGGGGCGAACACTGAAGCTTTCTTT
CASSWAGANTEAFF
>TRBJ2-1|TRBV5-1|few|.
TGCGCCAGCACCCTAACTCCGGACAGCTACAATGAGCAGTTCTTC
CASTLTPDSYNEQFF
>TRBJ2-5|TRBV5-1|.|TRBD2
TGCGCCAGCAGCTTGGGTGGGTCTAGCGGTCTCCAAGAGACCCAGTACTTC
CASSLGGSSGLQETQYF
>TRBJ1-6|TRBV9|.|.
TGTGCCAGCAGCGCGAGATCCGGGACATCCTATTCACCCCTCCACTTT
CASSARSGTSYSPLHF
>TRBJ1-2|TRBV12-3/TRBV12-4|.|.
TGTGCCAGCAGGGACACAGGCGGCTATGGCTACACCTTC
CASRDTGGYGYTF
>TRBJ2-7|TRBV7-9|few|TRBD1
TGTGCCAGCAGCTTAGGGGGACAGGGGGCGCTTTACGAGCAGTACTTC
CASSLGGQGALYEQYF
>TRBJ1-2|TRBV5-1|.|.
TGCGCCAGCAGCTTGGGGCAGGGGAACTATGGCTACACCTTC
CASSLGQGNYGYTF
>TRBJ1-2|TRBV4-1|.|.
TGCGCCAGCAGCCAACAGGGCGACTATGGCTACACCTTC
CASSQQGDYGYTF
>TRBJ2-1|TRBV14|.|.
TGTGCCAGCAGCCGTATTGACAGGATCGATGAGCAGTTCTTC
CASSRIDRIDEQFF
>TRBJ1-1|TRBV3-1/TRBV3-2|.|.
TGTGCCAGCAGCCAAGGGACTCAGAACACTGAAGCTTTCTTT
CASSQGTQNTEAFF
>TRBJ2-3|TRBV6-6|.|.
TGTGCCAGCAGTTACTCGAAAGGGGCGAGCACAGATACGCAGTATTTT
CASSYSKGASTDTQYF
>TRBJ1-6|TRBV6-1|.|.
TGTGCCAGCAGTGAAGCTTTCGTACAACATAATTCACCCCTCCACTTT
CASSEAFVQHNSPLHF
>TRBJ2-7|TRBV27|.|TRBD1
TGTGCCAGCAGTTCCCCGGACAGGGCCGGATACGAGCAGTACTTC
CASSSPDRAGYEQYF
>TRBJ2-1|TRBV11-2|.|TRBD1
TGTGCCAGCAGCTTTGTGGGACAGGGGTTTCCCTTATCCTACAATGAGCAGTTCTTC
CASSFVGQGFPLSYNEQFF
>TRBJ2-2|TRBV7-3|.|TRBD2
TGTGCCAGCAGCTTAAACCTACTAGCGGCGAACACCGGGGAGCTGTTTTTT
CASSLNLLAANTGELFF
>TRBJ2-3|TRBV6-6|.|.
TGTGCCAGCAGTTATCCCCCAAGCACAGATACGCAGTATTTT
CASSYPPSTDTQYF
>TRBJ2-7|TRBV5-1|.|.
TGCGCCAGCAGGACGACAGGTGACTCCTACGAGCAGTACTTC
CASRTTGDSYEQYF
>TRBJ1-1|TRBV15|.|.
TGTGCCACCAGCAGAGACCCAGGGTATACCACTGAAGCTTTCTTT
CATSRDPGYTTEAFF
>TRBJ1-2|TRBV10-3|.|TRBD1
TGTGCCATCAGCGCCGACAGGGGACGAAACTATGGCTACACCTTC
CAISADRGRNYGYTF
>TRBJ2-2|TRBV29-1|once|TRBD1
TGCAGCGTTGGACAGGGAGCTTCCACCGGGGAGCTGTTTTTT
CSVGQGASTGELFF
>TRBJ2-1|TRBV19|.|TRBD2
TGTGCCAGTAGAGGACTAGCTGGCGAGCAGTTCTTC
CASRGLAGEQFF
>TRBJ2-7|TRBV25-1|.|.
TGTGCCAGCAGTGAATCAGGCATCCAAGCCTACGAGCAGTACTTC
CASSESGIQAYEQYF
>TRBJ1-3|TRBV18|.|.
TGTGCCAGCTCAGAGAACTCTGGAAACACCATATATTTT
CASSENSGNTIYF
>TRBJ1-3|TRBV6-6|.|TRBD1
TGTGCCAGCAGGTCCCTTACAGGGGGCGGAAACACCATATATTTT
CASRSLTGGGNTIYF
>TRBJ1-4|TRBV27|once|TRBD1
TGTGCCAGCAGATTGACAGGGGCCAATGAAAAACTGTTTTTT
CASRLTGANEKLFF
>TRBJ1-5|TRBV24-1|once|.
TGTGCCACCAGTGATTTGTCGGGAAATCAGCCCCAGCATTTT
CATSDLSGNQPQHF
>TRBJ2-2|TRBV4-1|.|TRBD2
TGCGCCAGCAGCCTATCTAGCGGGGGGAACACCGGGGAGCTGTTTTTT
CASSLSSGGNTGELFF
>TRBJ2-5|TRBV18|.|.
TGTGCCAGCTCACCGGGGGAGGACTACGGACGGGAGACCCAGTACTTC
CASSPGEDYGRETQYF
>TRBJ1-4|TRBV7-2|few|.
TGTGCCAGCAGCTTAGCTTCCGGGTATAATGAAAAACTGTTTTTT
CASSLASGYNEKLFF
>TRBJ2-7|TRBV19|.|TRBD1
TGTGCCAGTAGTAATATCGGGGACAGACCCTACGAGCAGTACTTC
CASSNIGDRPYEQYF
>TRBJ2-7|TRBV28|.|TRBD2
TGTGCCAGCAGTTCCCTAGCGGGCCCCTACGAGCAGTACTTC
CASSSLAGPYEQYF
>TRBJ2-1|TRBV5-5|.|.
TGTGCCAGCAGTCTGGACTCTCCCTACAATGAGCAGTTCTTC
CASSLDSPYNEQFF